What follows are 6 T cell receptor beta chains derived from one specimen sequenced in a study of T cells in Graves' hyperthyroidism and ophthalmopathy. Amplification targeted TCR beta CDR3 regions from RNA transcripts. The HTBI primer set drove a first-round RT-PCR of the TCR CDR3. TCRdb recomputed calls from the multiplex PCR reads with MiXCR, one row per CDR3 protein. Of around 350,000 distinct CDR3 sequences in the sample, about 20% are singletons; the top ten hold 3% to 4.5%. The sequenced sample consisted of blood. These receptor sequences come from a woman between 18 and 30 years old with Graves' hyperthyroidism.

This clonotype was seen at least ten times. The CDR3 here is CATSRDPRGSQPQHF. DNA of the CDR3: TGTGCCACCAGCAGAGATCCAAGGGGCAGTCAGCCCCAGCATTTT. J is TRBJ1-5 and V is TRBV15; the D gene is possibly TRBD1 (5 bases). Between the trimmed V and J ends, which lost 0 bases and 6 bases, there was a span of 12 bases. Germline CDR1 and CDR2: LNHNV and YYDKDF (reference sequence). The CDR3 covers 15 residues. The entire variable domain, with the rest obtained from reference TRBV15 and TRBJ1-5, is as follows: DAMVIQNPRYQVTQFGKPVTLSCSQTLNHNVMYWYQQKSSQAPKLLFHYYDKDFNNEADTPDNFQSRRPNTSFCFLDIRSPGLGDTAMYLCATSRDPRGSQPQHFGDGTRLSIL.

This clonotype was seen many times. The chain combines TRBV18 with TRBJ1-2; the D is unclear. Germline V gene sequence: CDR1 KGHSH, CDR2 LQKENI. The CDR3 has 15 amino acids. The V gene lost 0 bases and the J gene lost 0 bases, with 8 bases spanning the gap. As DNA, the CDR3 is TGTGCCAGCTCACCACCCACAGTAGCTAACTATGGCTACACCTTC. Translation: CASSPPTVANYGYTF.

This clonotype showed up just a few times. The rearrangement joins TRBV6-1 to TRBJ1-1; D call uncertain. The V gene lost 6 bases and the J gene lost 4 bases, with 12 bases spanning the gap. The CDR3 loop spans 13 amino acids. The germline gives CDR1 MNHNS, CDR2 SASEGT. The CDR3 reads CASRKTASTEAFF. The CDR3 bases are TGTGCCAGCAGGAAGACGGCGAGCACTGAAGCTTTCTTT.

This clonotype has at least ten counts. The chain uses TRBV4-1 and TRBJ1-3; perhaps TRBD1 as D (5 bases). The ends were cut back, 4 bases at V and 0 bases at J, with 13 bases in the middle. The V gene's germline CDR1 is MGHRA and CDR2 YSYEKL. This CDR3 contains 16 residues. The CDR3 reads CASSLRADISGNTIYF. CDR3 sequence (DNA): TGCGCCAGCAGCCTCCGAGCGGACATCTCTGGAAACACCATATATTTT.

The table lists this clonotype with many counts. The germline gene is not matched at one end of the junction; a read error may be the cause. This sequence joins TRBV20-1 and TRBJ1-1; TRBD1 might be the D (6 bases). The CDR3 sequence is 12 residues long. Germline V gives CDR1 DFQATT, CDR2 SNEGSKA (reference sequence). CDR3 sequence (DNA): TGCAGTGCGAGAGGGGGGGAGACTGAAGCTTTCTTT. Its protein product is CSARGGETEAFF.

This clonotype was seen repeatedly, ten times or more. The V gene is TRBV4-2, the J gene TRBJ1-1, with a possible D match to TRBD1 (6 bases). The CDR3 contains 13 residues. CDR1 is LGHNA and CDR2 is YNFKEQ in the germline V gene. Trimming removed 6 bases at V and 0 bases at J, with 8 bases between. CDR3 DNA: TGTGCCAGCAGTACAGGGCTGAACACTGAAGCTTTCTTT. This codes for CASSTGLNTEAFF.